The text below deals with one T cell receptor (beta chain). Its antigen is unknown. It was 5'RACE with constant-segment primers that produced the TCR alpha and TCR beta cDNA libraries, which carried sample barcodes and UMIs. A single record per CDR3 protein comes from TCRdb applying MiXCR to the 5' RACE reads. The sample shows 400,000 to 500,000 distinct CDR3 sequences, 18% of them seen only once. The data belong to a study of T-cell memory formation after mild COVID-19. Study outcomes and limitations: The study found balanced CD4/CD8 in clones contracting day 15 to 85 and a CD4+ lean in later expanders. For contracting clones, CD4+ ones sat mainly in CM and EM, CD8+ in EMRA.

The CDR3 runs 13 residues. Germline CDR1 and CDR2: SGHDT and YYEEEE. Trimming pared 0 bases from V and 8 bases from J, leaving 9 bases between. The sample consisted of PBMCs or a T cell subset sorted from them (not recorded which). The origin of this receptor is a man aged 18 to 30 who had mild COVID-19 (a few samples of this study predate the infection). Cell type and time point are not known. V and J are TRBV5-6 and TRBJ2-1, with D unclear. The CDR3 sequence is CASSLDSVDEQFF. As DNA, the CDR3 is TGTGCCAGCAGCTTGGACTCCGTCGATGAGCAGTTCTTC.